These T cell receptor beta chains were read from a single sample in a study of PD-L1 blockade in urothelial cancer. TCRdb's table, derived via immunoSEQ multiplex PCR, lists solely in-frame clones and lacks some. The table has about 130,000 clones, approximately 88% seen once. Sequencing was performed on PBMCs, taken around atezolizumab (anti-PD-L1) treatment. These receptors all come from a man aged 50 or older with urothelial cancer. Both conserved end residues are part of each CDR3. D genes are given only for firm matches. Where a row states a size, it is once, few, many or the class of an expanded clone; other rows omit it.

j_gene | v_gene | abundance | d_gene | CDR3aa | CDR3nt
TRBJ2-3 | TRBV18 | . | TRBD2 | CASSPASGDTDTQYF | TGTGCCAGCTCACCAGCTAGCGGAGACACAGATACGCAGTATTTT
TRBJ2-5 | TRBV6-5 | few | TRBD1 | CASRGQGSQETQYF | TGTGCCAGCAGGGGACAGGGATCGCAAGAGACCCAGTACTTC
TRBJ1-1 | TRBV6-5 | . | . | CASRRLDLMNTEAFF | TGTGCCAGCAGGCGTCTTGACTTAATGAACACTGAAGCTTTCTTT
TRBJ1-1 | TRBV10-3 | . | . | CAIRQTDLSTEAFF | TGTGCCATCCGCCAGACAGACCTAAGCACTGAAGCTTTCTTT
TRBJ2-7 | TRBV6-1 | . | . | CASSEFVLGLNEQYF | TGTGCCAGCAGTGAATTTGTATTGGGGCTTAACGAGCAGTACTTC
TRBJ1-2 | TRBV2 | . | TRBD1 | CASGTDGAYGYTF | TGTGCCAGCGGGACAGATGGGGCATATGGCTACACCTTC
TRBJ2-1 | TRBV2 | . | . | CASELLANEQFF | TGTGCCAGCGAGTTGCTAGCCAATGAGCAGTTCTTC
TRBJ1-2 | TRBV7-9 | . | TRBD1 | CASSRNTGTGRGYTF | TGTGCCAGCAGCCGAAATACCGGGACAGGGCGCGGCTACACCTTC
TRBJ2-4 | TRBV6-5 | . | TRBD2 | CASSSGTIPSF | TGTGCCAGCAGTTCCGGGACTATCCCCTCCTTC
TRBJ2-4 | TRBV6-5 | . | . | CASRQGGRGIQYF | TGTGCCAGCAGACAAGGGGGTAGGGGCATTCAGTACTTC
TRBJ2-2 | TRBV2 | . | TRBD2 | CASSERGGTYTGELFF | TGTGCCAGCAGTGAACGGGGGGGAACGTATACCGGGGAGCTGTTTTTT
TRBJ1-6 | TRBV2 | . | . | CASRAGGGYNSPLHF | TGTGCCAGCAGGGCTGGGGGGGGTTATAATTCACCCCTCCACTTT
TRBJ2-3 | TRBV10-3 | once | . | CAIRTDTDTQYF | TGTGCCATCAGGACTGACACAGATACGCAGTATTTT
TRBJ2-1 | TRBV13 | . | TRBD2 | CASSTLRGGSRREQFF | TGTGCCAGCAGCACCCTCCGGGGGGGTTCGAGACGTGAGCAGTTCTTC
TRBJ2-2 | TRBV4-2 | . | . | CASSQGASEAGELFF | TGTGCCAGCAGCCAAGGTGCTAGTGAGGCCGGGGAGCTGTTTTTT
TRBJ2-7 | TRBV18 | . | . | CASSQGSLYEQYF | TGTGCCAGCTCGCAGGGGTCTCTCTACGAGCAGTACTTC
TRBJ2-3 | TRBV18 | . | . | CASSPPGRATDTQYF | TGTGCCAGCTCACCACCGGGCAGGGCCACAGATACGCAGTATTTT
TRBJ2-5 | TRBV7-2 | . | TRBD1 | CASSSNRGPETQYF | TGTGCCAGCAGCTCAAACAGGGGGCCAGAGACCCAGTACTTC
TRBJ2-1 | TRBV19 | . | . | CASSPRDSHVNEQFF | TGTGCCAGTAGTCCGCGGGACTCACACGTCAATGAGCAGTTCTTC
TRBJ2-5 | TRBV18 | . | . | CASSPLGEQETQYF | TGTGCCAGCTCACCACTAGGGGAACAAGAGACCCAGTACTTC
TRBJ1-1 | TRBV28 | . | . | CASRLHGGTEAFF | TGTGCCAGCAGGCTACACGGGGGGACTGAAGCTTTCTTT
TRBJ1-2 | TRBV28 | . | TRBD1 | CASSTYRGLYGYTF | TGTGCCAGCAGTACATACAGGGGCCTCTATGGCTACACCTTC
TRBJ2-5 | TRBV5-1 | . | . | CASSLVSGGFQFQETQYF | TGCGCCAGCAGCTTGGTATCGGGGGGCTTCCAATTCCAAGAGACCCAGTACTTC
TRBJ1-4 | TRBV14 | . | . | CASSRSTVNNEKLFF | TGTGCCAGCAGCCGGAGTACCGTCAATAATGAAAAACTGTTTTTT
TRBJ2-1 | TRBV7-3 | . | . | CASSPFGDLLSEQFF | TGTGCCAGCAGCCCATTTGGGGACTTGCTCAGTGAGCAGTTCTTC
TRBJ1-5 | TRBV7-9 | once | TRBD1 | CASTRTGQPQHF | TGTGCCAGCACCAGGACAGGGCAGCCCCAGCATTTT
TRBJ1-5 | TRBV19 | . | . | CASSIRGLRPPSNQPQHF | TGTGCCAGTAGTATACGGGGACTCAGACCCCCTAGCAATCAGCCCCAGCATTTT
TRBJ2-1 | TRBV11-2 | . | . | CASSQKRDEQFF | TGTGCCAGCAGTCAAAAGCGGGATGAGCAGTTCTTC
TRBJ2-7 | TRBV7-9 | . | . | CASLLDGVQYF | TGTGCCAGCCTATTGGACGGGGTGCAGTACTTC
TRBJ2-3 | TRBV11-3 | . | TRBD2 | CASSLSGRPDTQYF | TGTGCCAGCAGCCTTAGCGGGAGGCCAGATACGCAGTATTTT
TRBJ1-2 | TRBV19 | . | TRBD1 | CASSPGQINYGYTF | TGTGCCAGTAGTCCGGGACAGATTAACTATGGCTACACCTTC
TRBJ2-7 | TRBV21-1 | . | . | CASSKGQVLAAYEQYF | TGTGCCAGCAGCAAAGGACAAGTACTAGCGGCCTACGAGCAGTACTTC
TRBJ1-3 | TRBV6-1 | . | TRBD1 | CASREDRAGGNTIYF | TGTGCCAGCAGGGAAGACAGGGCAGGTGGAAACACCATATATTTT
TRBJ1-2 | TRBV9 | . | . | CASSATGPSGYTF | TGTGCCAGCAGCGCAACAGGTCCTAGTGGCTACACCTTC
TRBJ2-1 | TRBV5-6 | once | . | CASSSGLNDNEQFF | TGTGCCAGCAGCTCCGGACTGAACGACAATGAGCAGTTCTTC
TRBJ2-7 | TRBV5-6 | . | . | CASSLDRTYEQYF | TGTGCCAGCAGCCTAGATCGGACCTACGAGCAGTACTTC
TRBJ1-1 | TRBV19 | . | . | CASSIGREGTEAFF | TGTGCCAGTAGTATAGGGAGGGAGGGTACTGAAGCTTTCTTT
TRBJ1-2 | TRBV27 | . | TRBD1 | CASSNDRATYGYTF | TGTGCCAGCAGTAACGACAGGGCTACCTATGGCTACACCTTC
TRBJ2-7 | TRBV27 | . | . | CASSPSGTYEQYF | TGTGCCAGCAGCCCCTCAGGCACCTACGAGCAGTACTTC
TRBJ2-7 | TRBV11-2 | . | TRBD2 | CASSFLRRLAGPYEQYF | TGTGCCAGCAGCTTTTTAAGGAGGCTAGCGGGACCCTACGAGCAGTACTTC